A selection of T cell receptor beta chains follows, all from one sample in a study of control samples from healthy donors and cancer patients. Assay: immunoSEQ multiplex PCR; the TCRdb copy retains only in-frame clones and omits some. The repertoire consists of some 120,000 clones, with 85% to 95% occurring once and the leading ten covering 1.5% to 2%. Source material: PBMCs. The source of these receptors is a middle-aged man with head and neck cancer. Each CDR3 is given with its conserved first and last residue. The D gene is left open where the match is weak. Not every row has a clone size; where given, it reads once, few, many or a size class.

NA	TRBV6-5	NA	TRBJ1-6	TGTGCCAGCAGTTTACTCACAGGGTTTTCACCCCTCCACTTT	CASSLLTGFSPLHF
TRBD1	TRBV28	NA	TRBJ2-4	TGTGCCAGCAGCCCGACAGGGCGGAAAAACATTCAGTACTTC	CASSPTGRKNIQYF
TRBD2	TRBV2	NA	TRBJ2-4	TGTGCCAGCAGACCGGGACTAGTGGAAAAAAACATTCAGTACTTC	CASRPGLVEKNIQYF
TRBD1	TRBV28	NA	TRBJ2-5	TGTGCCAGCAGTCGGGACAGGGGGCGGACCCAGTACTTC	CASSRDRGRTQYF
TRBD1	TRBV10-3	once	TRBJ1-2	TGTGCCATCAGCGCCGGGACAGCCTATGGCTACACCTTC	CAISAGTAYGYTF
NA	TRBV2	NA	TRBJ1-2	TGTGCCAGCAGTGATGGAGGCGGGGGTGGCTACACCTTC	CASSDGGGGGYTF
NA	TRBV4-1	NA	TRBJ1-1	TGCGCCAGCAGCCTCATGACAGGTACGAACACTGAAGCTTTCTTT	CASSLMTGTNTEAFF
NA	TRBV7-2	NA	TRBJ1-1	TGTGCCAGCAGCTTAACCTGGCAAGGTGAAGCTTTCTTT	CASSLTWQGEAFF
TRBD1	TRBV30	NA	TRBJ1-6	TGTGCCTGGAGGTTGGGACAGAAAAACTCACCCCTCCACTTT	CAWRLGQKNSPLHF
TRBD1	TRBV5-1	NA	TRBJ2-2	TGCGCCAGCAGCTTGGCACAGGGGTCCGGGGAGCTGTTTTTT	CASSLAQGSGELFF
TRBD1	TRBV2	NA	TRBJ2-5	TGTGCCAGCACCCCGGACAGGGGAAGGGGGACCCAGTACTTC	CASTPDRGRGTQYF
TRBD1	TRBV30	NA	TRBJ2-3	TGTGCCTGGGGACAGGGGTTTTCCACAGATACGCAGTATTTT	CAWGQGFSTDTQYF
NA	TRBV2	few	TRBJ2-7	TGTGCCAGCATTGACTCGAGGTTCTCCTACGAGCAGTACTTC	CASIDSRFSYEQYF
TRBD1	TRBV18	NA	TRBJ2-1	TGTGCCAGCTCACCCGGGACAGGGGGCGATGAGCAGTTCTTC	CASSPGTGGDEQFF
NA	TRBV5-1	NA	TRBJ1-6	TGCGCCAGCAGCCAAAGTCCTCAGAGATACAGTAATTCACCCCTCCACTTT	CASSQSPQRYSNSPLHF
NA	TRBV24-1	NA	TRBJ2-7	TGTGCCAATCGGGCTTCGACCTACGAGCAGTACTTC	CANRASTYEQYF
NA	TRBV7-9	NA	TRBJ1-5	TGTGCCAGCAGCTTCGACGGCAATCAGCCCCAGCATTTT	CASSFDGNQPQHF
NA	TRBV4-2	NA	TRBJ1-5	TGTGCCAGCAGCCAGCGCAGGGGTGGCAATCAGCCCCAGCATTTT	CASSQRRGGNQPQHF
NA	TRBV7-2	NA	TRBJ2-2	TGTGCCAGCAGCTCTTCTAGAGGGGCCTCCGGGGAGCTGTTTTTT	CASSSSRGASGELFF
TRBD1	TRBV28	NA	TRBJ2-5	TGTGCCAGCAGTCCTGACAGGGGGCGAATTGAGGAGACCCAGTACTTC	CASSPDRGRIEETQYF
NA	TRBV19	NA	TRBJ1-2	TGTGCCAGTAGTACGCCGTATGGCTACACCTTC	CASSTPYGYTF
TRBD1	TRBV6-4	NA	TRBJ2-3	TGTGCCAGCGCCCCTCAGGGGGTTCCCACAGATACGCAGTATTTT	CASAPQGVPTDTQYF
NA	TRBV6-2/TRBV6-3	once	TRBJ1-1	TGTGCCAGCAGTTACTCTCTACGACGGCGCACTGAAGCTTTCTTT	CASSYSLRRRTEAFF
NA	TRBV19	NA	TRBJ1-5	TGTGCCAGTAGTCCGCCCCCGGGGGTCTGGCAGCCCCAGCATTTT	CASSPPPGVWQPQHF
TRBD1	TRBV19	NA	TRBJ1-5	TGTGCCAGTAGTTCAGGGGGGGGAAGCAATCAGCCCCAGCATTTT	CASSSGGGSNQPQHF
NA	TRBV2	NA	TRBJ1-6	TGTGCCAGCAGTGAATTCAGGGATAATTCACCCCTCCACTTT	CASSEFRDNSPLHF
NA	TRBV11-2	NA	TRBJ1-1	TGTGCCAGCAGCTTAGGAGGGGCGCGGGGTGAAGCTTTCTTT	CASSLGGARGEAFF
TRBD1	TRBV7-9	NA	TRBJ1-1	TGTGCCAGCAGCTCAGGGCAGGGGGTTGAAGCTTTCTTT	CASSSGQGVEAFF
TRBD1	TRBV18	NA	TRBJ1-6	TGTGCCAGCTCACCCCAGGGGGCGAGGGTAGAGTCACCCCTCCACTTT	CASSPQGARVESPLHF
NA	TRBV27	NA	TRBJ2-3	TGTGCCAGCAGGGACATTATTAGAGATACGCAGTATTTT	CASRDIIRDTQYF
NA	TRBV7-8	NA	TRBJ1-5	TGTGCCAGCAGCCAAGACGGGTATAGCAATCAGCCCCAGCATTTT	CASSQDGYSNQPQHF
TRBD1	TRBV4-1	once	TRBJ1-1	TGCGCCAGCAGCCGTGGACAGGGATTCACTGAAGCTTTCTTT	CASSRGQGFTEAFF
NA	TRBV5-1	NA	TRBJ2-5	TGCGCCAGCAGCTTGGGGCAAAAAGAGACCCAGTACTTC	CASSLGQKETQYF
NA	TRBV7-2	NA	TRBJ1-6	TGTGCCAGCAGCTTAGAATCGCGGAATTCACCCCTCCACTTT	CASSLESRNSPLHF
NA	TRBV12-3/TRBV12-4	NA	TRBJ1-5	TGTGCCAGCAGTTTAGCGAAGAATCAGCCCCAGCATTTT	CASSLAKNQPQHF
NA	TRBV7-9	NA	TRBJ2-3	TGTGCCAGCAGCTCAGTACAGGCCTTCAGCACAGATACGCAGTATTTT	CASSSVQAFSTDTQYF
NA	TRBV6-2/TRBV6-3	NA	TRBJ1-4	TGTGCCAGCAGTGTTGGGGAAAAACTGTTTTTT	CASSVGEKLFF
TRBD2	TRBV7-2	NA	TRBJ2-3	TGTGCCAGCAGCTTAGCGCGGGGACTAGTGGATACGCAGTATTTT	CASSLARGLVDTQYF
NA	TRBV6-2/TRBV6-3	NA	TRBJ1-1	TGTGCCAGCAGTTTCCCCACTGAAGCTTTCTTT	CASSFPTEAFF
NA	TRBV3-1/TRBV3-2	NA	TRBJ2-5	TGTGCCAGCATGCGAGGGCGATTTCGTAAAGAGACCCAGTACTTC	CASMRGRFRKETQYF
TRBD1	TRBV5-6	NA	TRBJ2-1	TGTGCCAGCAGCTTGGGCCCCGGAGGGACAGGGTACAATGAGCAGTTCTTC	CASSLGPGGTGYNEQFF
NA	TRBV6-2/TRBV6-3	NA	TRBJ1-3	TGTGCCAGCAGTCTCCTCGGCGTCTCTGGAAACACCATATATTTT	CASSLLGVSGNTIYF
TRBD2	TRBV3-1/TRBV3-2	NA	TRBJ2-3	TGTGCCAGCAGCCAATACTCGGGGGGGCCCGCAGATACGCAGTATTTT	CASSQYSGGPADTQYF
NA	TRBV18	NA	TRBJ2-7	TGTGCCAGCTCACCAAACAGGGACGAGCAGTACTTC	CASSPNRDEQYF
NA	TRBV9	NA	TRBJ1-6	TGTGCCAGCAGCGGGACGGTTGGCTCACCCCTCCACTTT	CASSGTVGSPLHF